This TCR beta chain was found in a study of blood T cell repertoires in COVID-19. At the level of the study: Nucleic acid was either cDNA or gDNA, and it came from T cells, B-cell-depleted T cells, or PBMCs.

This CDR3 comprises 17 residues. Here immunoSEQ multiplex PCR was the method, and the copy in TCRdb shows in-frame clones only, minus some. Here the sample spans some 70,000 clones, about 87% being singletons. This clonotype was obtained from a man aged 50 or older with active COVID-19. V gene TRBV21-1 combines with J gene TRBJ2-3; the DNA was not used to check the table's D call, TRBD2. TRBV21-1 is marked as a pseudogene. Sequenced input: peripheral blood. This chain's CDR3 is CASSKEDGTSGTDTQYF. The CDR3 region has the DNA TGTGCCAGCAGCAAAGAAGATGGGACTAGCGGCACAGATACGCAGTATTTT.